This passage covers 25 T cell receptor beta chains from one sample sequenced in a study of long-term antiretroviral therapy in people with HIV. Assay version v3.0 of immunoSEQ was used, and it was run at survey level. Libraries were prepared by immunoSEQ multiplex PCR; TCRdb keeps only in-frame clonotypes and omits some of them. The sample lists 25,000 to 35,000 clones; approximately 95% were seen once. The sequencing used unsorted PBMCs, collected 5.3 years after starting antiretroviral therapy. The source of these receptors is a middle-aged man with HIV.

J is TRBJ2-5 and V is TRBV5-5; 14 bases agree with TRBD2. Trimming at V came to 0 bases and at J to 5 bases, leaving 3 bases not matched to a gene. CDR1 is SGHKS and CDR2 is YYEKEE in the germline V gene (reference sequence). The CDR3 loop spans 16 amino acids. CDR3 nucleotide sequence: TGTGCCAGCAGCTTGGGACTAGCGGGGGGGCCCGAGACCCAGTACTTC. Translated: CASSLGLAGGPETQYF. Variable domain in full (rest from reference TRBV5-5 and TRBJ2-5): DAGVTQSPTHLIKTRGQQVTLRCSPISGHKSVSWYQQVLGQGPQFIFQYYEKEERGRGNFPDRFSARQFPNYSSELNVNALLLGDSALYLCASSLGLAGGPETQYFGPGTRLLVL.

There are a few counts of this clone. This chain uses TRBV10-3 with TRBJ2-1; 10 positions match TRBD2. J gave up 8 bases and V 2 bases, and 6 bases lay outside the gene matches. The CDR3 spans 15 residues. Germline CDR1 and CDR2: ENHRY and SYGVKD. The CDR3 region has the DNA TGTGCCATCAGTGAGGAGCGGGGGGGCCCGCATGAGCAGTTCTTC. Its protein is CAISEERGGPHEQFF.

This clone was found once. CDR3 loop: CASSESLALATQYF. The CDR3 DNA reads TGTGCCAGCAGTGAAAGCTTAGCCTTGGCGACCCAGTACTTC. The gene calls are TRBV2 and TRBJ2-5; D remains ambiguous. V was clipped by 2 bases and J by 7 bases, with 14 bases between them. The germline CDR1 and CDR2 sequences are SNHLY and FYNNEI. The CDR3 extends over 14 amino acids.

V and J are TRBV30 and TRBJ1-3; D not certain. The CDR3 contains 13 residues. The germline CDR1 and CDR2 sequences are GTSNPN and SVGIG (reference sequence). The ends were cut back, 7 bases at V and 3 bases at J, with 13 bases in the middle. The CDR3 DNA reads TGTGCCTTTGAGAGGGCGGGTGGAAACACCATATATTTT. It specifies CAFERAGGNTIYF.

The chain is built from TRBV18 and TRBJ1-2; weak D call: TRBD1 (5 bases). Germline CDR1 KGHSH, CDR2 LQKENI. The V end lost 6 bases, the J end lost 0 bases, and 11 bases lay between the germline ends. This CDR3 has 14 residues. CDR3 in DNA: TGTGCCAGCTCCGCGACAGAATCTAACTATGGCTACACCTTC. Translated: CASSATESNYGYTF.

The rearrangement links TRBV6-5 to TRBJ2-3; D remains unclear. Trimming shortened V by 5 bases and J by 6 bases, and 12 bases separated the two germline ends. CDR3 length: 13 residues. CDR1 MNHEY and CDR2 SVGAGI come from the germline V gene. In DNA form, the CDR3 reads TGTGCCAGCAGTGTAACGGCAGCTGATACGCAGTATTTT. It translates to CASSVTAADTQYF.

The chain links TRBV10-3 to TRBJ2-7, with no clear D. The CDR3 is made up of 15 amino acids. Trimming removed 2 bases from V and 0 bases from J, with 11 bases in between. From germline, CDR1 is ENHRY and CDR2 SYGVKD. CDR3 loop: CAISETATPSYEQYF. For the CDR3, the DNA is TGTGCCATCAGTGAGACAGCAACCCCCTCCTACGAGCAGTACTTC.

The rearrangement links TRBV11-2 to TRBJ2-3, with D hard to call. The CDR3 is made up of 12 amino acids. Germline assignment: CDR1 SGHAT and CDR2 FQNNGV. V lost 0 bases and J 4 bases, leaving 2 bases between the germline ends. CDR3 sequence (DNA): TGTGCCAGCAGCTTAGATTCAGATACGCAGTATTTT. This codes for CASSLDSDTQYF.

The rearrangement joins TRBV5-1 to TRBJ1-3, with TRBD1 identical over 7 bases. Germline-derived CDR1 and CDR2 are SGHRS and YFSETQ. With 9 bases clipped from V and 2 bases from J, the junction kept 5 bases outside the gene matches. The CDR3 length is 13 residues. The CDR3 DNA sequence: TGCGCCACGTCGACAGGGCCTGGAAACACCATATATTTT. Its translation: CATSTGPGNTIYF.

This chain uses TRBV6-5 with TRBJ2-2; no clear D gene. Germline V gene sequence: CDR1 MNHEY, CDR2 SVGAGI. The CDR3 runs 16 residues. Trimming took off 0 bases at V and 4 bases at J, with 12 bases between the two ends. CDR3 nucleotides: TGTGCCAGCAGTTACTCGGTTGGGCGGATCACCGGGGAGCTGTTTTTT. Translating it yields CASSYSVGRITGELFF.

V and J are TRBV13 and TRBJ1-5; TRBD1 matches at 10 bases. Trimming removed 5 bases from V and 2 bases from J; junction bases left unmatched: 6. Germline V gene data show CDR1 as PRHDT and CDR2 as FYEKMQ (reference sequence). The CDR3 contains 16 residues. The CDR3: CASSGTGEIGNQPQHF. DNA of the CDR3: TGTGCCAGCAGCGGGACAGGGGAGATTGGCAATCAGCCCCAGCATTTT.

V gene TRBV30 combines with J gene TRBJ2-7; 11 bases are a match to TRBD1. The ends lost 5 bases at V and 2 bases at J; junction bases unmatched: 5. The length of the CDR3 is 14 residues. Germline loops: CDR1 GTSNPN, CDR2 SVGIG (reference sequence). The CDR3 reads CAWGQGAKTYEQYF. The CDR3 DNA is TGTGCCTGGGGACAGGGGGCGAAGACCTACGAGCAGTACTTC.

The rearrangement uses TRBV5-6 and TRBJ2-5; maybe TRBD1 (5 bases). The J call may be wrong; the DNA end is better matched by TRBJ2-7. Germline CDR1 is SGHDT and CDR2 is YYEEEE. The CDR3 consists of 11 residues. The CDR3 spells CASSYRYEQYF. The CDR3 bases are TGTGCCAGCAGCTACAGGTACGAGCAGTACTTC.

The table lists this clone with a few counts. The rearrangement joins TRBV12-5 to TRBJ1-5; D remains unclear. Trimming took off 5 bases at V and 3 bases at J, with 11 bases between the two ends. Germline V CDR1 and CDR2: LGHNT, FRNRAP. The CDR3 consists of 14 residues. This CDR3 reads CASGPDGSNQPQHF. The DNA for the CDR3 is TGTGCTAGTGGTCCCGACGGCTCCAATCAGCCCCAGCATTTT.

This clone was counted a single time. This chain links TRBV15 with TRBJ2-3, with 10 bases lining up with TRBD2. Germline assignment: CDR1 LNHNV and CDR2 YYDKDF (reference sequence). J was trimmed by 3 bases and V by 0 bases; bases with no gene match: 6. This CDR3 has 17 residues. CDR3 protein: CATSRDLGLAVTDTQYF. In DNA, the CDR3 is TGTGCCACCAGCAGAGATCTCGGACTAGCGGTTACAGATACGCAGTATTTT.

Of note for this clone: This CDR3 is also generated by other DNA sequences in the sample. This chain joins TRBV30 and TRBJ1-5; D is uncertain. The CDR3 is made up of 13 amino acids. The germline V gene has CDR1 GTSNPN and CDR2 SVGIG (reference sequence). Trimming removed 2 bases from V and 1 base from J, with 6 bases in between. CDR3 DNA sequence: TGTGCCTGGAGTCGAGGGAGCAATCAGCCCCAGCATTTT. Encoded protein: CAWSRGSNQPQHF. The full variable domain, in which reference TRBV30 and TRBJ1-5 provide the parts outside the CDR3, is SQTIHQWPATLVQPVGSPLSLECTVEGTSNPNLYWYRQAAGRGLQLLFYSVGIGQISSEVPQNLSASRPQDRQFILSSKKLLLSDSGFYLCAWSRGSNQPQHFGDGTRLSIL.

The rearrangement uses TRBV5-1 and TRBJ1-2; D not resolved. The length of the CDR3 is 14 residues. CDR1 and CDR2 (germline): SGHRS, YFSETQ. The V end was cut by 5 bases, the J end by 3 bases, with 14 bases between. The CDR3 region has the DNA TGCGCCAGCAGTCGAAAGGACGGGGACTATGGCTACACCTTC. It codes for CASSRKDGDYGYTF.

The chain joins TRBV6-5 to TRBJ2-3; the D gene is possibly TRBD2 (5 bases). This CDR3 region has 14 residues. Trimming stripped 2 bases from V and 3 bases from J, with 9 bases between. The V gene's germline CDR1 is MNHEY and CDR2 SVGAGI. The CDR3: CASSYRTGTDTQYF. CDR3 bases: TGTGCCAGCAGTTACAGGACTGGGACAGATACGCAGTATTTT.

This chain connects TRBV7-2 to TRBJ1-6, with D hard to call. The CDR3 runs 13 residues. Germline V gene sequence: CDR1 SGHTA, CDR2 FQGNSA. V shed 4 bases and J shed 11 bases, with 12 bases lying between them. CDR3 residues: CASSSRIGTPLHF. The CDR3 nucleotides read TGTGCCAGCAGCTCGCGGATAGGTACACCCCTCCACTTT.

This chain connects TRBV18 to TRBJ2-7; D is unresolved. Looked up from germline, CDR1 is KGHSH and CDR2 is LQKENI. This CDR3 has 12 amino acids. The V end was cut by 3 bases, the J end by 6 bases, with 9 bases between. The CDR3 DNA sequence: TGTGCCAGCTCACCCCTTTTTGGCGAGCAGTACTTC. Its translation: CASSPLFGEQYF.

This chain connects TRBV5-1 to TRBJ2-3, with 8 bases aligning to TRBD2. The CDR3 sequence is 14 residues long. Germline CDR1 SGHRS, CDR2 YFSETQ. Trimming took 4 bases from V and 2 from J; bases not matched to a gene: 3. In DNA, the CDR3 is TGCGCCAGCAGCACTAGCGGAATCACAGATACGCAGTATTTT. Protein sequence: CASSTSGITDTQYF.

The CDR3 spells CAWSEPGTGAAEAFF. DNA of the CDR3: TGTGCCTGGAGCGAACCCGGGACAGGGGCCGCTGAAGCTTTCTTT. The V call is TRBV30, the J call TRBJ1-1; 10 nucleotides agree with TRBD1. V shed 3 bases, J shed 6 bases, and the junction held 10 bases outside the gene matches. Germline-derived CDR1 and CDR2 are GTSNPN and SVGIG (reference sequence). This CDR3 has 15 residues.

This clone was detected a few times. The chain has TRBV5-4 and TRBJ2-1; 10 bases match TRBD2. Germline CDR1 is SGHNT and CDR2 is YYREEE (reference sequence). CDR3 length equals 16 residues. J lost 5 bases, V lost 1 base, and 6 bases had no gene match. CDR3 sequence reads: CASSLFSGGSHNEQFF. DNA for the CDR3: TGTGCCAGCAGCTTGTTTAGCGGGGGGTCCCACAATGAGCAGTTCTTC.

The rearrangement joins TRBV7-6 to TRBJ2-7, with D possibly matching TRBD2 (6 bases). Germline V gene sequence: CDR1 SGHVS, CDR2 FNYEAQ. The CDR3 is 11 residues long. V shed 8 bases and J shed 6 bases, with 11 bases lying between them. The CDR3 nucleotides read TGTGCCAGCGAGCTGGGGGGCGAGCAGTACTTC. The encoded protein is CASELGGEQYF.

The chain joins TRBV5-1 to TRBJ2-7; TRBD1 matches at 8 bases. Trimming took 0 bases from V and 6 from J; bases not matched to a gene: 8. Germline CDR1 is SGHRS and CDR2 is YFSETQ. The CDR3 has 15 amino acids. For the CDR3, the DNA is TGCGCCAGCAGCTTGGAAGCAGGGGGCGAGGGCGAGCAGTACTTC. Translating gives CASSLEAGGEGEQYF.